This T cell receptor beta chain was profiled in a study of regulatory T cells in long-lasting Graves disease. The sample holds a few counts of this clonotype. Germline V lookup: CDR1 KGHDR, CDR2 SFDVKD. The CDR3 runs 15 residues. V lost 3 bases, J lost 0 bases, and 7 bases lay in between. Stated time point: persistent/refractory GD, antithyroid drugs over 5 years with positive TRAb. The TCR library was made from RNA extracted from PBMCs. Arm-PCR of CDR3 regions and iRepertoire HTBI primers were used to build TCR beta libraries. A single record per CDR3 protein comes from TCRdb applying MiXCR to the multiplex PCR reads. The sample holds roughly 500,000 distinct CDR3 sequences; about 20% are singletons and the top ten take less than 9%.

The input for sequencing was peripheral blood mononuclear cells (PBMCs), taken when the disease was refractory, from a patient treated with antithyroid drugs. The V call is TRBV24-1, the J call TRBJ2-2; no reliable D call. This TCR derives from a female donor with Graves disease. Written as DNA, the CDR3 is TGTGCCACCAGTGATCCCTTAGCGAACACCGGGGAGCTGTTTTTT. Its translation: CATSDPLANTGELFF.